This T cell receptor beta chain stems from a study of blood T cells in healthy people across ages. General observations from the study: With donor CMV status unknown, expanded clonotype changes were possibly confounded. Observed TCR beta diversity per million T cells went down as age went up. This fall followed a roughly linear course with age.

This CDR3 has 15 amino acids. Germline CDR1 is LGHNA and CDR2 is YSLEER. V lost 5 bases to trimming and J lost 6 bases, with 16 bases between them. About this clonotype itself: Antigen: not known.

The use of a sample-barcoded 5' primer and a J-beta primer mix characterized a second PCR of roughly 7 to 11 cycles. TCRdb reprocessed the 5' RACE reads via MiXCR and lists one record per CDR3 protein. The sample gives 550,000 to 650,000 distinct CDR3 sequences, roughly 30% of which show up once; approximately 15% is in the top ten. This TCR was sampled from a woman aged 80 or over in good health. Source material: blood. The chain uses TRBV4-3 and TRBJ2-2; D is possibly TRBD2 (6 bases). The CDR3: CASSGGSGVAGELFF. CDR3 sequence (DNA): TGCGCCAGCAGCGGGGGGTCCGGAGTCGCCGGGGAGCTGTTTTTT.